This T cell receptor (beta chain) originates from a study of blood T cell repertoires in COVID-19. The table lists this clone with a count of one. In the source study's methods: It was from reference gene primer amplification that nucleated cell counts were estimated. TCRdb's copy holds only in-frame clones and misses some; the assay was immunoSEQ multiplex PCR. V, J and clone size were drawn from that table, and D and trimming were deduced from the DNA. The repertoire has about 87,000 clones, over 70% of them found once; the top ten carry roughly 4.2%. The ends were cut back, 5 bases at V and 7 bases at J, with 11 bases in the middle. The CDR3 sequence is 12 residues long. Per the germline V gene, CDR1 is MNHEY and CDR2 is SMNVEV (reference sequence).

The rearrangement joins TRBV27 to TRBJ2-5; D not resolved. The sequence was collected from a woman aged 45 to 65 with acute or convalescent COVID-19. The specimen was peripheral blood. In nucleotides, the CDR3 is TGTGCCAGCAGTATCCCTCCAGGGACCCAGTACTTC. Protein product: CASSIPPGTQYF.